The clone carrying this T cell receptor (beta chain) was seen only a few times. Its antigen is unknown. With 5 bases clipped from V and 2 bases from J, the junction kept 13 bases outside the gene matches. CDR1 is SGHTA and CDR2 is FQGTGA in the germline V gene. The CDR3 runs to 17 residues. This entry comes from a study of type 1 and type 2 diabetes patients. Turning to the study itself: From PBMCs, CD4+ and CD8+ T cells were isolated by magnetic microbeads.

Amplification started from genomic DNA. Multiplex PCR with 30 forward and 13 reverse primers amplified the TCR beta CDR3. TCRdb processed the multiplex PCR reads anew with MiXCR; each CDR3 protein has one entry. This sample yields 250,000 or so distinct CDR3 sequences, of which around 50% are seen a single time; around 15% belongs to the top ten. Study-wide results and caveats: V and J gene usage correlated at 0.75 to 0.97 between type 2 diabetes and control samples.

The chain couples TRBV7-3 to TRBJ1-2; TRBD1 aligns across 8 bases. Sequenced: peripheral blood mononuclear cells (PBMCs). The clonotype comes from a man between 18 and 29 years old with type 2 diabetes. CDR3 DNA sequence: TGTGCCAGCAGCGTGACAGGGGTTGGGTTTATAAACTATGGCTACACCTTC. It yields the protein CASSVTGVGFINYGYTF.